This TCR beta chain was obtained from a study of T cell changes during pregnancy in multiple sclerosis. The V gene end was trimmed by 0 bases and the J gene end by 6 bases; junction bases not matched to a gene: 10. The CDR3 loop spans 16 amino acids. CDR1 is MGHRA and CDR2 is YSYEKL in the germline V gene. Libraries were prepared by immunoSEQ multiplex PCR; TCRdb keeps only in-frame clonotypes and omits some of them. The repertoire has about 70,000 clones, about 90% of them found once; the top ten carry over 1.1%. The receptor's source is a female donor with multiple sclerosis, enrolled in a pregnancy study. The starting material was peripheral blood, obtained after pregnancy. V usage is TRBV4-1 and J usage is TRBJ2-7; 8 nucleotides align to TRBD2. The CDR3 spells CASSQDPLAGHCEQYF. In DNA, the CDR3 is TGCGCCAGCAGCCAAGATCCGCTAGCGGGCCACTGCGAGCAGTACTTC.